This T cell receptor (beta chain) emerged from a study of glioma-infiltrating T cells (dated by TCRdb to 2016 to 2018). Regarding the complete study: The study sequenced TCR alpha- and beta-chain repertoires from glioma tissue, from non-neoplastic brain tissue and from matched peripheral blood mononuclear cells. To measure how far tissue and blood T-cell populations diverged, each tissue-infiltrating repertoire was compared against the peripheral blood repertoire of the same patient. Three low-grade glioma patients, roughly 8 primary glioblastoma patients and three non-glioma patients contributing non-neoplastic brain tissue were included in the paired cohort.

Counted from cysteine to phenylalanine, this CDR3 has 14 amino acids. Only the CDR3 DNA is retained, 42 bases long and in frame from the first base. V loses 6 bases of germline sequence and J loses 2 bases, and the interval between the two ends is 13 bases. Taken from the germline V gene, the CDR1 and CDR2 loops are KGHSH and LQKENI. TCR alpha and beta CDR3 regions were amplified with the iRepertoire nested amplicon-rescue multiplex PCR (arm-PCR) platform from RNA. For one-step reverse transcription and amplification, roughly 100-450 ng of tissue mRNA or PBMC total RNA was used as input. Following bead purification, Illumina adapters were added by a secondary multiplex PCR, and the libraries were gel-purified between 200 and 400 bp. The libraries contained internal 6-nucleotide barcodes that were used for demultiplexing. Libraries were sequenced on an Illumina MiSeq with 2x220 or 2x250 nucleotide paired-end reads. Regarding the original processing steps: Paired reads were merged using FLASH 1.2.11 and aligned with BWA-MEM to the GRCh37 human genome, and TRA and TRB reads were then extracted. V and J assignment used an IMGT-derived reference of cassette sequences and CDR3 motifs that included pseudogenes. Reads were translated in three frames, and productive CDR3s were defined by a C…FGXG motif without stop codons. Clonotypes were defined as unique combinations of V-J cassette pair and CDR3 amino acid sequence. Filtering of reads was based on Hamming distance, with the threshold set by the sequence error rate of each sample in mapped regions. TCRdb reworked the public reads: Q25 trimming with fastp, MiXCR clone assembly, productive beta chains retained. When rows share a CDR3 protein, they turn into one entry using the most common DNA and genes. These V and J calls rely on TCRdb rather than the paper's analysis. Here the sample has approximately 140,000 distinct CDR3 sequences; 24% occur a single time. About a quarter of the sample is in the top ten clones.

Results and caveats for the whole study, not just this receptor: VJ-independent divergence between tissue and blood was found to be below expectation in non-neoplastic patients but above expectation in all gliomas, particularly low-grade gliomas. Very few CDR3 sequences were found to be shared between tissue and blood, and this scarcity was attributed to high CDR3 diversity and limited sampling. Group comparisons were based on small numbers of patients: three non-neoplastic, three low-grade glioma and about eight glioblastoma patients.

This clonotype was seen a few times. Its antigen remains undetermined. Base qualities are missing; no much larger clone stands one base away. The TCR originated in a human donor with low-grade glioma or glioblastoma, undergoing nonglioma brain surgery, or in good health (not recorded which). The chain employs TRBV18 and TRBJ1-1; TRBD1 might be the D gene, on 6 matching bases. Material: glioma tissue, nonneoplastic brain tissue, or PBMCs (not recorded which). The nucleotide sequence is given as TGTGCCAGCTCGGAACAACAGGGTAACACTGAAGCTTTCTTT. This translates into CASSEQQGNTEAFF.